This T cell receptor (beta chain) appears in the sequencing data of a study of shared clonotypes between healthy human individuals. Generated by immunoSEQ multiplex PCR, the TCRdb table keeps only in-frame clones and is missing some. Altogether about 490,000 clones are present, 70% to 80% being singletons, with the ten largest covering approximately 12%. This sequence was found in a woman aged 40 to 49 in good health. Some clones in this sample may be carry-over from other donors' samples. The sequenced sample consisted of PBMCs.

The CDR3 region is CASSHLTGDYGYTF. The CDR3 DNA sequence: TGCGCCAGCAGCCACCTGACAGGGGACTATGGCTACACCTTC. This chain connects TRBV4-1 to TRBJ1-2; 8 bases line up with TRBD1. With V trimmed by 3 bases and J by 3 bases, 3 bases remained unmatched. The CDR3 extends over 14 amino acids. Per germline, CDR1 MGHRA and CDR2 YSYEKL.